A selection of T cell receptor beta chains follows, all from one sample in a study of cytotoxic CD8 clonotypes in ibrutinib-treated CLL. Assay: immunoSEQ multiplex PCR; the TCRdb copy retains only in-frame clones and omits some. The table shows 35,000 or so clones, with around 63% occurring only once. The specimen was PBMCs, collected before ibrutinib treatment. The receptors originated from a human donor with chronic lymphocytic leukemia. The CDR3 runs from the conserved cysteine through the conserved F or W.

j_call: TRBJ2-3; v_call: TRBV9; cdr3_aa: CASSVARGGGTDTQYF
j_call: TRBJ1-1; v_call: TRBV10-3; cdr3_aa: CAISTGGTEAFF
j_call: TRBJ1-3; v_call: TRBV4-1; cdr3_aa: CASSLLDRGGNTIYF
j_call: TRBJ2-3; v_call: TRBV5-1; cdr3_aa: CASSSQGDGADTQYF
j_call: TRBJ2-7; v_call: TRBV4-3; cdr3_aa: CASSQDNQGGEQYF
j_call: TRBJ2-1; v_call: TRBV7-9; cdr3_aa: CASSSTGFNEQFF
j_call: TRBJ2-7; v_call: TRBV7-2; cdr3_aa: CASSLRGSWVSEQYF
j_call: TRBJ1-5; v_call: TRBV10-3; cdr3_aa: CAISESGAGQPQHF
j_call: TRBJ2-7; v_call: TRBV11-2; cdr3_aa: CASSFSHRGYEQYF
j_call: TRBJ2-5; v_call: TRBV18; cdr3_aa: CASSPQGEETQYF
j_call: TRBJ2-7; v_call: TRBV6-1; cdr3_aa: CASSEIGTGASYEQYF
j_call: TRBJ2-7; v_call: TRBV7-2; cdr3_aa: CASSLAGITYEQYF
j_call: TRBJ1-1; v_call: TRBV28; cdr3_aa: CASSLPLSPFGAFF
j_call: TRBJ2-7; v_call: TRBV4-3; cdr3_aa: CASSPSTMTLGEQYF
j_call: TRBJ1-1; v_call: TRBV5-1; cdr3_aa: CASSLATGTEAFF
j_call: TRBJ1-3; v_call: TRBV7-2; cdr3_aa: CASSLGYRAETSGNTIYF
j_call: TRBJ2-1; v_call: TRBV6-5; cdr3_aa: CASSYRRGGLSNEQFF
j_call: TRBJ2-4; v_call: TRBV6-1; cdr3_aa: CASEGGAKNIQYF
j_call: TRBJ2-3; v_call: TRBV12-5; cdr3_aa: CASGKNSDTQYF
j_call: TRBJ2-1; v_call: TRBV6-4; cdr3_aa: CASRVGLKIRNEQFF
j_call: TRBJ1-4; v_call: TRBV5-1; cdr3_aa: CASSSGQSATNEKLFF
j_call: TRBJ2-7; v_call: TRBV4-1; cdr3_aa: CASSPLSQGTHEQYF
j_call: TRBJ2-7; v_call: TRBV19; cdr3_aa: CASSTSSGGSYEQYF
j_call: TRBJ1-1; v_call: TRBV7-9; cdr3_aa: CASSLADRREAFF
j_call: TRBJ1-6; v_call: TRBV6-1; cdr3_aa: CASSETPDYGSPLHF
j_call: TRBJ2-1; v_call: TRBV7-9; cdr3_aa: CASSLEAGAVDEQFF
j_call: TRBJ1-3; v_call: TRBV5-4; cdr3_aa: CASSSSPGQGTGNTIYF
j_call: TRBJ2-2; v_call: TRBV7-3; cdr3_aa: CASSSGQTGELFF
j_call: TRBJ2-7; v_call: TRBV19; cdr3_aa: CASSMIGYEQYF
j_call: TRBJ2-2; v_call: TRBV7-9; cdr3_aa: CASSLTRGGTGELFF
j_call: TRBJ1-2; v_call: TRBV5-6; cdr3_aa: CASSPDNNYGYTF
j_call: TRBJ2-6; v_call: TRBV7-9; cdr3_aa: CASKGWSSGANVLTF
j_call: TRBJ1-5; v_call: TRBV5-6; cdr3_aa: CASSHGQSNQPQHF
j_call: TRBJ2-3; v_call: TRBV7-7; cdr3_aa: CASSFQGASDTQYF
j_call: TRBJ2-1; v_call: TRBV23-1; cdr3_aa: CASSKREKFHNEQFF
j_call: TRBJ2-5; v_call: TRBV18; cdr3_aa: CASSAASGGKETQYF
j_call: TRBJ2-3; v_call: TRBV9; cdr3_aa: CASSPSGLSITDTQYF
j_call: TRBJ1-5; v_call: TRBV11-2; cdr3_aa: CASSPTHNQPQHF
j_call: TRBJ1-1; v_call: TRBV28; cdr3_aa: CASGQSNTEAFF
j_call: TRBJ2-1; v_call: TRBV13; cdr3_aa: CASSPGTINVQFF
j_call: TRBJ2-7; v_call: TRBV27; cdr3_aa: CASSPTGLPGEQYF
j_call: TRBJ1-5; v_call: TRBV7-9; cdr3_aa: CASSLGQGVNQPQHF
j_call: TRBJ1-3; v_call: TRBV18; cdr3_aa: CASSQGQTNSGNTIYF
j_call: TRBJ2-7; v_call: TRBV7-2; cdr3_aa: CASSGGTSYEQYF
j_call: TRBJ2-1; v_call: TRBV13; cdr3_aa: CASSSWASGRSSYNEQFF
j_call: TRBJ1-2; v_call: TRBV28; cdr3_aa: CASSLQGAFGYTF
j_call: TRBJ2-7; v_call: TRBV6-1; cdr3_aa: CASSAPGQGLEQYF
j_call: TRBJ2-3; v_call: TRBV5-1; cdr3_aa: CASSLNRKGTDTQYF
j_call: TRBJ2-7; v_call: TRBV10-3; cdr3_aa: CAISESGASYEQYF
j_call: TRBJ2-7; v_call: TRBV28; cdr3_aa: CASSSNPPGGGEQYF
j_call: TRBJ2-1; v_call: TRBV7-2; cdr3_aa: CASSLATLTGGVSNEQFF
j_call: TRBJ1-1; v_call: TRBV4-1; cdr3_aa: CASSQEAGPNTEAFF